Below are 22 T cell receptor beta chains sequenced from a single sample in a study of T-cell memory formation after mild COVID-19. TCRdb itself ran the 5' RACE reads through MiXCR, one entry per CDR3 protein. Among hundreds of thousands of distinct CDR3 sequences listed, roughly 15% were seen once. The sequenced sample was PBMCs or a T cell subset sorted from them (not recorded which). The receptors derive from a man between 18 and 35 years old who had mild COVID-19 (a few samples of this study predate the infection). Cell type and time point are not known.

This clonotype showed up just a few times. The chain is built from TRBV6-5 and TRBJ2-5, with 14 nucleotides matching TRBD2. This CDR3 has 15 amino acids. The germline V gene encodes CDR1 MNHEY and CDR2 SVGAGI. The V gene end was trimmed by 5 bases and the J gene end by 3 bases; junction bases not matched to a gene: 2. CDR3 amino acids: CASSGLAGGEETQYF. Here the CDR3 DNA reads TGTGCCAGCAGTGGACTAGCGGGGGGTGAAGAGACCCAGTACTTC.

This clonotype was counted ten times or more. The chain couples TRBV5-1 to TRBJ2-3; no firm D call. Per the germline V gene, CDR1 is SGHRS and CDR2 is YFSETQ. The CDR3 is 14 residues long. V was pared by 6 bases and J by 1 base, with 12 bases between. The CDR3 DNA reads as TGCGCCAGCATGGGGTCTTTACGCACAGATACGCAGTATTTT. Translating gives CASMGSLRTDTQYF.

CDR3 sequence reads: CASTGQMSDRSGYTF. CDR3 bases: TGTGCCAGCACGGGACAAATGTCAGACAGGAGTGGCTACACCTTC. This sequence joins TRBV6-2 or TRBV6-3 and TRBJ1-2, with D tentatively TRBD1 (6 bases). V lost 7 bases to trimming and J lost 7 bases, with 22 bases between them. The CDR3 is 15 residues long. Germline lookup yields CDR1 MNHEY and CDR2 SVGEGT.

The DNA of the CDR3 is TGTGCCAGCAAGGGGGCGCGGTCCAAAAACATTCAGTACTTC. Protein product: CASKGARSKNIQYF. The J gene is TRBJ2-4, the V gene TRBV6-2 or TRBV6-3, with 7 bases lining up with TRBD1. With V trimmed by 7 bases and J by 2 bases, 5 bases remained unmatched. The germline V gene has CDR1 MNHEY and CDR2 SVGEGT. This CDR3 is 14 amino acids long.

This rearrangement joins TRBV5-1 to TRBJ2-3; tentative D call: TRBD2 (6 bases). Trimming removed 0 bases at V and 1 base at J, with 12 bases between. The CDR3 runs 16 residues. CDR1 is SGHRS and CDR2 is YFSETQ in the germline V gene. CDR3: CASSLDGRGGTDTQYF. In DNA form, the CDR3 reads TGCGCCAGCAGCTTGGACGGGAGAGGGGGCACAGATACGCAGTATTTT.

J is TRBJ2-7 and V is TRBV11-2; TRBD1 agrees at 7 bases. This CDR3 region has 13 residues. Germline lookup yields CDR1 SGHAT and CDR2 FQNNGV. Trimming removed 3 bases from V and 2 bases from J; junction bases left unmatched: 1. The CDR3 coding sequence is TGTGCCAGCAGCTTCGGACAGGCCTACGAGCAGTACGTC. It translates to CASSFGQAYEQYV.

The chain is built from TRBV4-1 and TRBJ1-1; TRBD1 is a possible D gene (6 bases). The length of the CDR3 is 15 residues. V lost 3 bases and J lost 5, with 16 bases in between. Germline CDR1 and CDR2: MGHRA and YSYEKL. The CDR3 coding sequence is TGCGCCAGCAGCCAGTATACAGGGAAGGAAACTGAAGCTTTCTTT. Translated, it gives CASSQYTGKETEAFF.

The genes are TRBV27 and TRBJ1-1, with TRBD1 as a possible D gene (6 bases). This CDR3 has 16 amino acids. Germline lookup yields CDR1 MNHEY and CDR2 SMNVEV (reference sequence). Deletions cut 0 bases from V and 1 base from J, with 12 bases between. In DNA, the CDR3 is TGTGCCAGCAGTTTATCGCCGAAACAGGGGAACACTGAAGCTTTCTTT. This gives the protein CASSLSPKQGNTEAFF.

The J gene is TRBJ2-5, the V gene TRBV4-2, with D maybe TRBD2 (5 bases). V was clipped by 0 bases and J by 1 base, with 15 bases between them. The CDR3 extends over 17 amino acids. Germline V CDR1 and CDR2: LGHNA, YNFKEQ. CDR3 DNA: TGTGCCAGCAGCCAAGACCCGGTGGGAGCGCCCCAAGAGACCCAGTACTTC. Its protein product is CASSQDPVGAPQETQYF.

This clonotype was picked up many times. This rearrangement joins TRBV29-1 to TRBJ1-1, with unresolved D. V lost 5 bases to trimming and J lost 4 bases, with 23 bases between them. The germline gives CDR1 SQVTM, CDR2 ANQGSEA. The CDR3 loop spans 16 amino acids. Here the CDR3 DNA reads TGCAGCGTTCCTGACACCTTCGGGTCCTGGGGCACTGAAGCTTTCTTT. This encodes CSVPDTFGSWGTEAFF.

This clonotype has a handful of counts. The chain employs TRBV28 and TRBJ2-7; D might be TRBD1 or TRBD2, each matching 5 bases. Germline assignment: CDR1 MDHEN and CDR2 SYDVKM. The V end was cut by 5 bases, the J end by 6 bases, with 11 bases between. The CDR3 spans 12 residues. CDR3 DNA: TGTGCCAGCAGTGGGGGTTTTCGCGAGCAGTACGTC. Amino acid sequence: CASSGGFREQYV.

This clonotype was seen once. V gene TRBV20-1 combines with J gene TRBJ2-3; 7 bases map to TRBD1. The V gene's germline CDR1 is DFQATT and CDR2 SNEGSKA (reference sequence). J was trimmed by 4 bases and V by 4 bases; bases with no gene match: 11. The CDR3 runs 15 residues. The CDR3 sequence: CSAKPQTGKADTQYF. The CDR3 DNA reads TGCAGTGCTAAACCCCAGACAGGGAAGGCAGATACGCAGTATTTT.

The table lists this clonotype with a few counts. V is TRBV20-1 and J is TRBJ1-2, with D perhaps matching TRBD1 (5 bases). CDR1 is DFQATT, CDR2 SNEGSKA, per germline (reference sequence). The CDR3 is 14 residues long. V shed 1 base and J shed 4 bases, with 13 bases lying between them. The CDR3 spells CSARVGPGGYGYTF. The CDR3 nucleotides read TGCAGTGCTAGAGTGGGCCCCGGGGGCTATGGCTACACCTTC.

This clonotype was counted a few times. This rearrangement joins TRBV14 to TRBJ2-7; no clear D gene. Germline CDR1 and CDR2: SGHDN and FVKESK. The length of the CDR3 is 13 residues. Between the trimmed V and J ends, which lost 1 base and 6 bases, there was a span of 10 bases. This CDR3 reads CASSQVDRSEQYV. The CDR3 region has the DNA TGTGCCAGCAGCCAAGTGGATCGAAGCGAGCAGTACGTC.

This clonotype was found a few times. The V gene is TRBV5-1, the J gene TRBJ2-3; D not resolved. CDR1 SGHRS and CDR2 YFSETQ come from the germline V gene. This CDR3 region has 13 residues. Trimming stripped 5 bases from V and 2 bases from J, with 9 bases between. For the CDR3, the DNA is TGCGCCAGCAGACCGGGCACCACAGATACGCAGTATTTT. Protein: CASRPGTTDTQYF.

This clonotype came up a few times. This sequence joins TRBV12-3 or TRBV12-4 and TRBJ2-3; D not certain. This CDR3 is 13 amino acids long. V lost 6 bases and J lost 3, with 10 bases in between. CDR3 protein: CASSWSPTDTQYF. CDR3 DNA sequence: TGTGCCAGCAGCTGGAGTCCGACAGATACGCAGTATTTT.

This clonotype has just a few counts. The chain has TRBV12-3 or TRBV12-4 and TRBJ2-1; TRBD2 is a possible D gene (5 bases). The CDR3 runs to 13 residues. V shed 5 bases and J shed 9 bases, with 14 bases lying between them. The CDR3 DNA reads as TGTGCCAGCAGTCCCGGGGTGTTACTTGAGCAGTTCTTC. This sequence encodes CASSPGVLLEQFF.

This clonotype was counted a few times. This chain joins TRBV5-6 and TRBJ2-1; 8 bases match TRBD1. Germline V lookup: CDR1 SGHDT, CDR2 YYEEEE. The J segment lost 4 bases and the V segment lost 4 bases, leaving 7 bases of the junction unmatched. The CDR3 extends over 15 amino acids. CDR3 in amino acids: CASSPNRGSYNEQFF. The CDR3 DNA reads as TGTGCCAGCAGCCCGAACAGGGGGAGTTACAATGAGCAGTTCTTC.

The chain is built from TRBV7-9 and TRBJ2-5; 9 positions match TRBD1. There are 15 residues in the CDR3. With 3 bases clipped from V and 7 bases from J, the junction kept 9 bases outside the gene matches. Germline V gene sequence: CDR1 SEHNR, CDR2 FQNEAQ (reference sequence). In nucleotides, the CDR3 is TGTGCCAGCAGCTTTAACCGGGACAGGGTGGCGACCCAGTACTTC. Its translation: CASSFNRDRVATQYF.

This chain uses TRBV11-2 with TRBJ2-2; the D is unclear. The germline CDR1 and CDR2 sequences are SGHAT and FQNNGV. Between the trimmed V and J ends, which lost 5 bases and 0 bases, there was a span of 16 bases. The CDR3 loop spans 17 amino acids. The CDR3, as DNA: TGTGCCAGCAGCCCGACTTGGCGGTACGCGAACACCGGGGAGCTGTTTTTT. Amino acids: CASSPTWRYANTGELFF. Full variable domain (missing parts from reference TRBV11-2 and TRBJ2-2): EAGVAQSPRYKIIEKRQSVAFWCNPISGHATLYWYQQILGQGPKLLIQFQNNGVVDDSQLPKDRFSAERLKGVDSTLKIQPAKLEDSAVYLCASSPTWRYANTGELFFGEGSRLTVL.

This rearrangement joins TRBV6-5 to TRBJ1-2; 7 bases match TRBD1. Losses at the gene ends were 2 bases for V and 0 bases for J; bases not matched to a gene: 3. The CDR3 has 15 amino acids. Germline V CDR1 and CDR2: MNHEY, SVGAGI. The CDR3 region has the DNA TGTGCCAGCAGTTACCTACAGGGGTCTAACTATGGCTACACCTTC. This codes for CASSYLQGSNYGYTF.

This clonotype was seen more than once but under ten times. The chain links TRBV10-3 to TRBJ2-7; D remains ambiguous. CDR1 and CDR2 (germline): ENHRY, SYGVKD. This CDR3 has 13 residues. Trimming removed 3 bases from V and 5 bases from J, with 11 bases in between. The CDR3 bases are TGTGCCATCAGTGATCGGGCTGACGACGAGCAGTACTTC. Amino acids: CAISDRADDEQYF.